The rows below give T cell receptor beta chains drawn from one sample of a study of Graves' ophthalmopathy and Graves' hyperthyroidism. TCRdb re-called the multiplex PCR reads with MiXCR, one entry per CDR3 protein. The sample records 650,000 to 900,000 distinct CDR3 sequences, 40% being singletons. The sample consisted of peripheral blood. These receptors were collected from an adult man with Graves' ophthalmopathy. Each CDR3 is given with its conserved first and last residue. D genes are given only for firm matches. Only part of the rows carry a size: once, few, many, or a class if the clone is expanded.

v_call	d_call	clone_size	j_call	cdr3_nt	cdr3_aa
TRBV10-3	.	.	TRBJ1-2	TGTGCCACTAATGGCGGGCCCGCCTATGGCTACACCTTC	CATNGGPAYGYTF
TRBV9	.	.	TRBJ2-1	TGTGCCAGCAGCTCCGGGGGACTGAATGAGCAGTTCTTC	CASSSGGLNEQFF
TRBV20-1	.	many	TRBJ2-7	TGCAGTGCTAGGACGACAGAAGGTTACGAGCAGTACTTC	CSARTTEGYEQYF
TRBV29-1	.	.	TRBJ2-7	TGCAGCAGCCAGGGGGGTTACGAGCAGTACTTC	CSSQGGYEQYF
TRBV29-1	TRBD2	.	TRBJ2-3	TGCAGCGTTGACGACCCGATAGCGGGGAGTACGCAGTATTTT	CSVDDPIAGSTQYF
TRBV19	.	few	TRBJ2-7	TGTGCCAGTAGTATAGAAGGGTCCTACGAGCAGTACTTC	CASSIEGSYEQYF
TRBV11-2	.	many	TRBJ2-5	TGTGCCAGCAGCCCCGGCACAGGAATCGGGGAGACCCAGTACTTC	CASSPGTGIGETQYF
TRBV7-6	TRBD1	.	TRBJ1-2	TGTGCCAGCAGCACCAGGGGGGGGCTTAGGAGCTACACCTTC	CASSTRGGLRSYTF
TRBV25-1	.	.	TRBJ1-5	TGTGCCAAAGGACAGAGCAATCAGCCCCAGCATTTT	CAKGQSNQPQHF
TRBV24-1	TRBD2	.	TRBJ2-3	TGTGCCACCAGTGACTCAGCGGGAGACACAGATACGCAGTATTTT	CATSDSAGDTDTQYF
TRBV12-3/TRBV12-4	.	.	TRBJ2-5	TGTGCCAGCACCCTGGGCAGGGCCCAGACCCAGTACTTC	CASTLGRAQTQYF
TRBV20-1	TRBD1	.	TRBJ2-7	TGCAGTGCTAGGAGGACAGGGGACTACGAGCAGTACTTC	CSARRTGDYEQYF
TRBV4-3	.	few	TRBJ1-1	TGCGCCAGCAGCCAGGACACGTCGTCTGAAGCTTTCTTT	CASSQDTSSEAFF
TRBV9	.	few	TRBJ1-6	TGTGCCAGCAGCGTAGGAAAGACCTTCTCTTCACCCCTCCACTTT	CASSVGKTFSSPLHF
TRBV3-1	.	.	TRBJ1-2	TGTGCCAGCAGTACAGCCGATGTCTACACCTTC	CASSTADVYTF
TRBV14	.	many	TRBJ1-1	TGTGCCAGCAGCCAATCAGGGGTCGGCACTGAAGCTTTCTTT	CASSQSGVGTEAFF
TRBV9	.	.	TRBJ1-6	TGTGCCAGCAGCTCGGGATCCCGGAGCTATTCACCCCTCCACTTT	CASSSGSRSYSPLHF
TRBV25-1	.	.	TRBJ2-2	TGTGCCAGCAGTTTAGCGGACAGCCCCGGGGAGCTGTTTTTT	CASSLADSPGELFF
TRBV29-1	TRBD1	few	TRBJ2-7	TGCAGCGCCGAGAAGGGGACAGGGTCCCACGAGCAGTACTTC	CSAEKGTGSHEQYF
TRBV29-1	.	.	TRBJ2-3	TGCAGCGTTGTTGGGGATGGAGATACGCAGTATTTT	CSVVGDGDTQYF
TRBV3-1	TRBD2	.	TRBJ2-7	TGTGCCAGCAGCCAAGATCTAGCGGGAGGAAGGGAGCAGTACTTC	CASSQDLAGGREQYF
TRBV24-1	.	many	TRBJ2-7	TGTGCCACCAGTGATAGCCGACAGCTAACCTACGAGCAGTACTTC	CATSDSRQLTYEQYF
TRBV4-1	.	.	TRBJ2-7	TGCGCCAGCAGCCAAGTAGGCCATGAAACCTACGAGCAGGACTTC	CASSQVGHETYEQDF
TRBV29-1	.	.	TRBJ1-2	TGCAGCGCTACGTCTCCGGGAGATGGCTACACCTTC	CSATSPGDGYTF